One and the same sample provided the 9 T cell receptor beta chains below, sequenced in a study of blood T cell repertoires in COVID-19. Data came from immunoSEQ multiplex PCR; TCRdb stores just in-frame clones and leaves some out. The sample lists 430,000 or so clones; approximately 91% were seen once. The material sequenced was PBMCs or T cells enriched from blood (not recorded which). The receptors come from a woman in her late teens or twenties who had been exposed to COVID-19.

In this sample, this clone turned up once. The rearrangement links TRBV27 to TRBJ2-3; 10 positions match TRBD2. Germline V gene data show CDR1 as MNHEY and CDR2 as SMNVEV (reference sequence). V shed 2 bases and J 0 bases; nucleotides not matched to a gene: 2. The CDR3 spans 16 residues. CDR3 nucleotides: TGTGCCAGCAGTTTACTAGCGGGGGAAAGCACAGATACGCAGTATTTT. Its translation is CASSLLAGESTDTQYF.

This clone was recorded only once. CDR3 residues: CASSQVGEDEQYF. The CDR3 nucleotides are TGTGCCAGCAGCCAAGTAGGTGAGGACGAGCAGTACTTC. This rearrangement joins TRBV3-1 (or the pseudogene TRBV3-2) to TRBJ2-7; D unclear. This CDR3 has 13 amino acids. Germline V gene sequence: CDR1 LGHDT, CDR2 YNNKEL (reference sequence). V was trimmed by 1 base and J by 5 bases, leaving 9 bases between them.

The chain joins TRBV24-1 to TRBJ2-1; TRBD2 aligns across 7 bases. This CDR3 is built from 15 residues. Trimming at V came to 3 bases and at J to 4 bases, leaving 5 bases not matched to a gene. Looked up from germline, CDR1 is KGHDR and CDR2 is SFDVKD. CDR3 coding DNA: TGTGCCACCAGTGATGCGGGAGCGAAATACAATGAGCAGTTCTTC. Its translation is CATSDAGAKYNEQFF.

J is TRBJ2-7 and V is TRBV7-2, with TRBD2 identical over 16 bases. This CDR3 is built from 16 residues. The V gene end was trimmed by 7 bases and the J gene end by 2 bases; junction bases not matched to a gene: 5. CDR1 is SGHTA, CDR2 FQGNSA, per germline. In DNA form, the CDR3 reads TGTGCCAGCACCCTAGGGACTAGCGGGGGGGCCTACGAGCAGTACTTC. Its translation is CASTLGTSGGAYEQYF.

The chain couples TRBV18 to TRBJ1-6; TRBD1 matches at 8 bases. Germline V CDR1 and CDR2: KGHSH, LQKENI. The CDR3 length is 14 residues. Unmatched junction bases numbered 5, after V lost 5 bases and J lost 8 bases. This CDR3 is CASSNQGADSPLHF. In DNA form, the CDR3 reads TGTGCCAGCTCAAACCAGGGGGCCGATTCACCCCTCCACTTT. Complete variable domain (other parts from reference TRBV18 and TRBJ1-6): NAGVMQNPRHLVRRRGQEARLRCSPMKGHSHVYWYRQLPEEGLKFMVYLQKENIIDESGMPKERFSAEFPKEGPSILRIQQVVRGDSAAYFCASSNQGADSPLHFGNGTRLTVT.

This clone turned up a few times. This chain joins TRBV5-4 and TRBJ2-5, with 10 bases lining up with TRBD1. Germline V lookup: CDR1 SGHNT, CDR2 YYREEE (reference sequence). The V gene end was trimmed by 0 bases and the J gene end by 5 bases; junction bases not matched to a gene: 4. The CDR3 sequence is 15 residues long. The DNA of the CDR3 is TGTGCCAGCAGCTTGGGACAGGGGGCCTGGGAGACCCAGTACTTC. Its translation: CASSLGQGAWETQYF.

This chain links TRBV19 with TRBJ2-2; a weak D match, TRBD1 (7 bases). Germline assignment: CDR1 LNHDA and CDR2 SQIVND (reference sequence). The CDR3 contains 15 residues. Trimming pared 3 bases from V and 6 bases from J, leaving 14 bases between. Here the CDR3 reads CASSIQGGWPGELFF. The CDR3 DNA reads TGTGCCAGTAGTATTCAGGGGGGATGGCCCGGGGAGCTGTTTTTT.

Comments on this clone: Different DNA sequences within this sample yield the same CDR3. This CDR3 is CATSDLTGYGYTF. The CDR3 DNA follows: TGTGCCACCAGTGATTTGACAGGTTATGGCTACACCTTC. The rearrangement links TRBV24-1 to TRBJ1-2; a possible D gene is TRBD1 (5 bases). The length of the CDR3 is 13 residues. Germline V CDR1 and CDR2: KGHDR, SFDVKD. V was clipped by 0 bases and J by 5 bases, with 6 bases between them.

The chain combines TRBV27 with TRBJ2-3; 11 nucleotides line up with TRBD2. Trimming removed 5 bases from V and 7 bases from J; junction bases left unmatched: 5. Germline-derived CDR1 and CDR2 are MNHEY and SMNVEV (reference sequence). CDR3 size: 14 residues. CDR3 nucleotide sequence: TGTGCCAGCAGTACGGGACTAGCGGAAAATACGCAGTATTTT. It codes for CASSTGLAENTQYF.